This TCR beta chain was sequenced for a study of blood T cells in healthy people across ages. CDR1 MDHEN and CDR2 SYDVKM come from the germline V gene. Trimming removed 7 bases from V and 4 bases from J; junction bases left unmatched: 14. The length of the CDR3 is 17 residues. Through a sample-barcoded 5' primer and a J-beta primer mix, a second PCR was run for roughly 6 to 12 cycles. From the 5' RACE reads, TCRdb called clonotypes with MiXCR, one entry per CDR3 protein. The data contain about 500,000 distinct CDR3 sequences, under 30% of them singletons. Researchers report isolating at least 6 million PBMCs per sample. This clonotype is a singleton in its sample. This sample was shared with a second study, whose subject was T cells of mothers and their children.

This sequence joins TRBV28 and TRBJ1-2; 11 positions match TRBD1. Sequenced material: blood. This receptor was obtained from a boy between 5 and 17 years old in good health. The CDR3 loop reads CASIPGTGGNHGYGYTF. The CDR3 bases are TGTGCCAGCATCCCAGGGACAGGGGGGAATCATGGCTATGGCTACACCTTC.